This T cell receptor (beta chain) was found in a study of CD8+CD57+ T cells in acquired aplastic anemia. On the study more broadly: Sorted CD4+ and CD8+ cell DNA averaged 3.2 ug. Study-level points and caveats: Researchers reported that CD8+ Simpson's diversity was not significantly different in patients versus controls. About 27 CD8+ CDR3 sequences were shared between patients and controls.

CDR3 and TCR beta VDJ profiling relied on genomic DNA as the template. TCRdb reprocessed the reads via MiXCR and lists one record per CDR3 protein. The table lists 250,000 to 350,000 distinct CDR3 sequences, around three fifths of them singletons. Many counts were recorded for this clonotype. Its antigen is as yet unknown. Sequencing was done on a sample of sorted CD4+, CD8+, or CD8+CD57+ T cells (not recorded which) from PBMCs. The receptor comes from a human donor with severe aplastic anemia or a healthy control (not recorded which).

CDR3 in DNA: TGCAGCGTTGCCCCCGGGGGGGCATCAGATACGCAGTATTTT. This sequence encodes CSVAPGGASDTQYF. V gene TRBV29-1 combines with J gene TRBJ2-3; 8 bases line up with TRBD2. Trimming took 4 bases from V and 4 from J; bases not matched to a gene: 7. CDR1 and CDR2 from the germline V gene are SQVTM and ANQGSEA. The CDR3 length is 14 residues.